The subject of this entry is one T cell receptor beta chain. Antigen unknown. Using a J-beta primer mix together with a sample-barcoded 5' primer, a second PCR was run for roughly 6 to 11 cycles. Each CDR3 protein is one row after TCRdb ran MiXCR on the 5' RACE reads. The sample has some 1,500,000 distinct CDR3 sequences; less than 45% are singletons. Looked up from germline, CDR1 is ENHRY and CDR2 is SYGVKD. With 0 bases clipped from V and 10 bases from J, the junction kept 8 bases outside the gene matches. This CDR3 has 15 residues. This sample was taken from a study of blood T cells in healthy people across ages. Study observations and caveats: Comparison with aged donors showed that long-lived donors had more naive CD4+ cells and higher diversity. It was not known whether donors were CMV positive (a possible confounder of expanded clonotype changes).

Peripheral blood was drawn, approximately 9.4 milliliters per donor. Sequencing was carried out using blood. This TCR came from a woman aged 18-30 years in good health. V and J are TRBV10-3 and TRBJ2-3; 9 bases align to TRBD2. The CDR3 here is CAISESGGGALAQYF. In DNA, the CDR3 is TGTGCCATCAGTGAGTCCGGCGGGGGGGCCCTGGCGCAGTATTTT.